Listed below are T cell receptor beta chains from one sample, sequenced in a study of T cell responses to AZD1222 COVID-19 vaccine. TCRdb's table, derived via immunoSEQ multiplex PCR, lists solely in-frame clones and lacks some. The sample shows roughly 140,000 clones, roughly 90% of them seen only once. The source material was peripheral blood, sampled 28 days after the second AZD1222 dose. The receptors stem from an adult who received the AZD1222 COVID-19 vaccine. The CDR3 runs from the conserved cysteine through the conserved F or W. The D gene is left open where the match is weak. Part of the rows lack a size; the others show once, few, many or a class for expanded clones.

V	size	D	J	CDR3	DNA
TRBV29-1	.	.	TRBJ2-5	CSVDWGSGETQYF	TGCAGCGTTGATTGGGGATCGGGAGAGACCCAGTACTTC
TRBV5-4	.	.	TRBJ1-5	CASSFQGAQPQHF	TGTGCCAGCAGCTTCCAGGGCGCTCAGCCCCAGCATTTT
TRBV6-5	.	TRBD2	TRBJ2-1	CASSRLAGTYNEQFF	TGTGCCAGCAGCCGGCTAGCGGGGACGTACAATGAGCAGTTCTTC
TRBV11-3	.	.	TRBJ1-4	CASSLDARGQNQATNEKLFF	TGTGCCAGCAGCTTAGATGCCAGGGGCCAGAATCAAGCAACTAATGAAAAACTGTTTTTT
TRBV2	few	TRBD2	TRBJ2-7	CASSEPPGGGTYEQYF	TGTGCCAGCAGTGAACCCCCTGGCGGGGGGACCTACGAGCAGTACTTC
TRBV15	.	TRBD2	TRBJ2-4	CATSRAGEGSGHQYF	TGTGCCACCAGCAGAGCGGGGGAGGGTAGCGGTCATCAGTACTTC
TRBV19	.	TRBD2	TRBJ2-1	CASSLTAGSYNEQFF	TGTGCCAGTTCCCTTACAGCGGGATCCTACAATGAGCAGTTCTTC
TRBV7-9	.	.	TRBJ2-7	CASSLSNTYEQYF	TGTGCCAGCAGCTTATCCAACACCTACGAGCAGTACTTC
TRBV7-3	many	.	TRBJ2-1	CASSLGASDEQFF	TGTGCCAGCAGCTTAGGGGCTAGTGATGAGCAGTTCTTC
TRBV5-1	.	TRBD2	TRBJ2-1	CASSPRRGLAFNEQFF	TGCGCCAGCAGCCCGCGGAGGGGACTAGCATTCAATGAGCAGTTCTTC
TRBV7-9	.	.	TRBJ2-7	CASSQDGYEQYF	TGTGCCAGCAGCCAGGACGGCTACGAGCAGTACTTC
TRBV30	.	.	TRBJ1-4	CAWRQAPREKLFF	TGTGCCTGGCGACAGGCCCCACGGGAAAAACTGTTTTTT
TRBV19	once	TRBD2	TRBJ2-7	CASSIGTSGTYEQYF	TGTGCCAGTAGTATCGGGACTAGCGGAACTTACGAGCAGTACTTC
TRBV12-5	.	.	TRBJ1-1	CASGSAARSTEAFF	TGTGCTAGTGGTTCGGCCGCCCGGAGCACTGAAGCTTTCTTT
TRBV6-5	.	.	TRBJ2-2	CASRRDTGELFF	TGTGCCAGCAGAAGGGACACCGGGGAGCTGTTTTTT
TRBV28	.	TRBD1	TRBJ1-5	CASRCRDRFYSNQPQHF	TGTGCCAGCAGGTGCCGGGACAGATTTTATAGCAATCAGCCCCAGCATTTT
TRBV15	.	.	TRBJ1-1	CATSRDLLSAGMNTEAFF	TGTGCCACCAGCAGAGATCTTCTTTCGGCAGGGATGAACACTGAAGCTTTCTTT
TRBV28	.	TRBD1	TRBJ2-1	CASSTGASSYNEQFF	TGTGCCAGCAGCACAGGGGCCAGCTCCTACAATGAGCAGTTCTTC
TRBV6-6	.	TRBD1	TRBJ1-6	CASSYQGQGTSPLHF	TGTGCCAGCAGTTACCAGGGACAGGGCACTTCACCCCTCCACTTT
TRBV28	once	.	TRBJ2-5	CASSSPGAGQETQYF	TGTGCCAGCAGTTCCCCCGGGGCCGGACAAGAGACCCAGTACTTC
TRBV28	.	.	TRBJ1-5	CASSTQPQHF	TGTGCCAGCAGTACTCAGCCCCAGCATTTT
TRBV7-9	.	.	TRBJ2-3	CASSLFGISAGDTQYF	TGTGCCAGCAGCTTATTCGGCATCAGCGCGGGGGATACGCAGTATTTT
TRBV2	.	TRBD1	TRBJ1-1	CASKKGMAGGRAEAFF	TGTGCCAGCAAGAAGGGTATGGCAGGGGGGAGAGCTGAAGCTTTCTTT
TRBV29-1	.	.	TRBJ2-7	CSVGEWSYEQYF	TGCAGCGTTGGGGAGTGGTCCTACGAGCAGTACTTC
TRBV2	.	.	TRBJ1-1	CASSEEVATEAFF	TGTGCCAGCAGTGAAGAGGTGGCCACTGAAGCTTTCTTT
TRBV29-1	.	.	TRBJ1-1	CSVEGAGLNTEAFF	TGCAGCGTTGAGGGGGCCGGATTGAACACTGAAGCTTTCTTT
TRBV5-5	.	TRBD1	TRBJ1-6	CASSPWDRGYSPLHF	TGTGCCAGCAGCCCGTGGGACAGGGGTTATTCACCCCTCCACTTT
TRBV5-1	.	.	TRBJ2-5	CASSLRTQETQYF	TGCGCCAGCAGCCTTCGGACCCAAGAGACCCAGTACTTC
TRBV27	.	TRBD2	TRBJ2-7	CASSILAGSTYEQYF	TGTGCCAGCAGTATACTAGCGGGATCCACCTACGAGCAGTACTTC
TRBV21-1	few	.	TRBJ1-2	CASSKLWPGNFNYGYTF	TGTGCCAGCAGCAAACTCTGGCCCGGGAACTTCAACTATGGCTACACCTTC
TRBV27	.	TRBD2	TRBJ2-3	CASSLGLAEVTDTQYF	TGTGCCAGCAGTTTAGGCCTAGCGGAAGTCACAGATACGCAGTATTTT
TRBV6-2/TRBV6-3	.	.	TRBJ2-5	CASSVLGAGETQYF	TGTGCCAGCAGTGTCCTGGGGGCTGGGGAGACCCAGTACTTC
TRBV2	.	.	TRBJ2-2	CASSEQPVNTGELFF	TGTGCCAGCAGTGAGCAGCCGGTAAACACCGGGGAGCTGTTTTTT
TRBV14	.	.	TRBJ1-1	CASSLQGNTEAFF	TGTGCCAGCAGCCTCCAGGGGAACACTGAAGCTTTCTTT
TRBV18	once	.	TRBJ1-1	CASSPLGDSEAFF	TGTGCCAGCTCACCACTAGGCGATTCCGAAGCTTTCTTT
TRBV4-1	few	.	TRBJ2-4	CASSPEYGSSRIQYF	TGCGCCAGCAGCCCAGAATACGGTTCATCTCGCATTCAGTACTTC